The clone carrying this T cell receptor (beta chain) was recorded a few times. Its antigen is still unknown. Treg sorting used a CD4+CD25+CD127-/low gate. Study-level results: Greatest tumor Treg TCR overlap was with tumor naive CD4+ cells. Tumor memory CD4+ T cell TCR gene usage was found to cluster with blood and lymph node memory CD4+ cells and with lymph node naive CD4+ cells. The larger-cohort validation was restricted to a single TCR beta V-J rearrangement rather than whole repertoires.

Full-length variable regions came from constant-region reverse primers plus semi-nested Nested Universal Primer A PCR. MiXCR, applied by TCRdb to the 5' RACE reads, yields one record per CDR3 protein. The sample holds 52,000 or so distinct CDR3 sequences, around 21% seen once. The receptor's source is a female donor with breast cancer. Sequencing was carried out using tumor-infiltrating Tregs sorted from the breast tumor.

CDR3 loop: CASGSYRGQGSRELFF. DNA for the CDR3: TGTGCCAGCGGATCCTACCGGGGACAGGGTAGCCGGGAGCTGTTTTTT. The rearrangement joins TRBV12-3 or TRBV12-4 to TRBJ2-2; 9 bases agree with TRBD1. The CDR3 runs 16 residues. Germline trimming cut 8 bases from V and 9 bases from J; bases unmatched to any gene: 16.